Reported below is one TCR beta chain. Germline loops: CDR1 MNHEY, CDR2 SVGAGI. V trimming: 0 bases; J trimming: 0 bases; junction bases outside the gene matches: 8. The CDR3 totals 19 residues. This specimen comes from a study of T-cell memory formation after mild COVID-19. The 5'RACE method, run with constant-segment primers, produced TCR alpha and TCR beta cDNA libraries (carrying sample barcodes and UMIs). From the 5' RACE reads, TCRdb called clonotypes with MiXCR, one entry per CDR3 protein. The profile shows 400,000 or so distinct CDR3 sequences, around 18% of them singletons. The receptor comes from an adult woman who had mild COVID-19 (a few samples of this study predate the infection). Cell type and time point are not known. This rearrangement joins TRBV6-5 to TRBJ1-2, with 12 bases that match TRBD1. The sequencing input was PBMCs or a T cell subset sorted from them (not recorded which). The DNA of the CDR3 is TGTGCCAGCAGTTACTCTGGTTGGGACAGGGGGCATTCTAACTATGGCTACACCTTC. It translates to CASSYSGWDRGHSNYGYTF.